Listed below are T cell receptor beta chains from one sample, sequenced in a study of early T cells in non-severe SARS-CoV-2 infection. TCRdb independently ran MiXCR on the 5' RACE reads; one entry per CDR3 protein. Found here are tens of thousands of distinct CDR3 sequences, roughly 12% of them singletons; the top ten hold 1.2% to 1.5%. Sequenced here: whole blood, sampled at baseline. These receptors were obtained from an adult who was a healthcare worker with PCR-confirmed SARS-CoV-2 infection or an uninfected control (not recorded which). The CDR3 runs from the conserved cysteine through the conserved F or W. The D gene is left open where the match is weak. Rows give clone size only sometimes, using once, few, many, or a class for an expanded clone.

d_gene,len,v_gene,j_gene,abundance,CDR3aa,CDR3nt
NA,13,TRBV19,TRBJ2-5,few,CASSWEFGETQYF,TGTGCCAGTAGCTGGGAGTTTGGAGAGACCCAGTACTTC
TRBD1,15,TRBV12-3/TRBV12-4,TRBJ2-1,few,CASSHRDRTYNEQFF,TGTGCCAGCAGCCATCGGGACAGAACATACAATGAGCAGTTCTTC
NA,15,TRBV7-2,TRBJ2-1,NA,CASSHKGGVWDEQFF,TGTGCCAGCAGCCACAAAGGGGGTGTATGGGATGAGCAGTTCTTC
TRBD2,17,TRBV10-1,TRBJ2-1,few,CASSESIAGGPGDEQFF,TGCGCCAGCAGTGAGTCGATTGCGGGAGGGCCTGGTGATGAGCAGTTCTTC
NA,16,TRBV5-6,TRBJ2-7,few,CASSPAGRTLSYEQYF,TGTGCCAGCAGTCCGGCGGGGAGAACACTCTCCTACGAGCAGTACTTC
TRBD2,14,TRBV2,TRBJ2-3,many,CASTRLAGTDTQYF,TGTGCCAGCACCCGACTAGCGGGAACGGATACGCAGTATTTT
NA,14,TRBV12-3/TRBV12-4,TRBJ1-5,medium-sized,CASRRAGENQPQHF,TGTGCCAGCAGGAGGGCAGGGGAAAATCAGCCCCAGCATTTT
TRBD2,16,TRBV12-3/TRBV12-4,TRBJ2-7,few,CASSKWTSGPSYEQYF,TGTGCCAGCAGTAAATGGACTAGCGGTCCCTCCTACGAGCAGTACTTC
NA,13,TRBV10-3,TRBJ1-1,few,CAISELSNTEAFF,TGTGCCATCAGTGAGTTGAGTAACACTGAAGCTTTCTTT
NA,15,TRBV10-2,TRBJ2-2,few,CASSEGSVYTGELFF,TGCGCCAGCAGTGAGGGGAGCGTGTACACCGGGGAGCTGTTTTTT
TRBD1,18,TRBV28,TRBJ1-1,NA,CASSFLALPDRGHTEAFF,TGTGCCAGCAGTTTCCTGGCGCTACCGGACAGGGGTCACACTGAAGCTTTCTTT
TRBD1,17,TRBV20-1,TRBJ2-6,NA,CSASHRGKRPGANVLTF,TGCAGTGCTTCCCACAGGGGAAAACGGCCCGGGGCCAACGTCCTGACTTTC
TRBD2,17,TRBV12-3/TRBV12-4,TRBJ2-7,NA,CASSHPTSGGASYEQYF,TGTGCCAGCAGTCATCCGACTAGCGGGGGCGCGTCCTACGAGCAGTACTTC
NA,13,TRBV29-1,TRBJ2-3,few,CSVPGEGTDTQYF,TGCAGCGTTCCAGGGGAGGGCACAGATACGCAGTATTTT
NA,11,TRBV7-8,TRBJ1-5,few,CASSSMGPQHF,TGTGCCAGCAGCTCCATGGGACCCCAGCATTTT
NA,15,TRBV11-2,TRBJ1-3,few,CASSLTGVSGNTIYF,TGTGCCAGCAGCTTGACAGGCGTCTCTGGAAACACCATATATTTT
TRBD1,15,TRBV12-3/TRBV12-4,TRBJ2-7,NA,CASSPRQGVVDEQYF,TGTGCCAGCAGTCCGAGACAGGGGGTGGTCGACGAGCAGTACTTC
NA,14,TRBV7-6,TRBJ1-6,NA,CASSLSPFNSPLHF,TGTGCCAGCAGCTTGAGCCCGTTTAATTCACCCCTCCACTTT
TRBD1,15,TRBV28,TRBJ1-1,NA,CASSLQGNMNTEAFF,TGTGCCAGCAGTCTACAGGGGAACATGAACACTGAAGCTTTCTTT
NA,15,TRBV10-3,TRBJ2-5,NA,CAISESRVAQETQYF,TGTGCCATCAGTGAGTCGAGAGTTGCCCAAGAGACCCAGTACTTC
TRBD2,16,TRBV5-1,TRBJ2-7,few,CASSQGLAGGYYEQYF,TGCGCCAGCAGCCAAGGACTAGCGGGGGGGTACTACGAGCAGTACTTC
NA,13,TRBV6-4,TRBJ2-1,few,CASSVGSSNEQFF,TGTGCCAGCAGTGTGGGCTCCTCGAATGAGCAGTTCTTC
TRBD1,15,TRBV11-2,TRBJ2-1,many,CASSLRRQGYNEQFF,TGTGCCAGCAGCCTGAGGAGACAGGGATACAATGAGCAGTTCTTC